The T cell receptor beta chain described here comes from a study of blood T cell repertoires in COVID-19. Study context: Whether acute or convalescent, the COVID-19 samples came from the United States, Italy and Spain.

Sequenced by immunoSEQ multiplex PCR; TCRdb stores in-frame clones only, minus some. This sample yields approximately 310,000 clones, of which 85% are seen a single time; 1.5% to 2% belongs to the top ten. Assignment of participants to cohorts was predicated upon participant-reported clinical history. V trimming: 7 bases; J trimming: 1 base; junction bases outside the gene matches: 4. Per the germline V gene, CDR1 is ENHRY and CDR2 is SYGVKD. The CDR3 is made up of 15 amino acids. Sequencing was performed on PBMCs or T cells enriched from blood (not recorded which). The chain employs TRBV10-3 and TRBJ2-5; TRBD1 aligns across 12 bases. This TCR was recovered from a woman aged 30 to 39 who had been exposed to COVID-19. The chain's CDR3 is CAIKGQGAGQETQYF. CDR3 sequence (DNA): TGTGCCATCAAGGGACAGGGGGCCGGCCAAGAGACCCAGTACTTC.